The rows below give T cell receptor beta chains drawn from one sample of a study of shared clonotypes between healthy human individuals. Here immunoSEQ multiplex PCR was the method, and the copy in TCRdb shows in-frame clones only, minus some. The repertoire holds roughly 2.5 million clones, with around nine tenths as singletons. Source material: naive CD4+ T cells sorted from blood. These receptors were taken from a man between 18 and 35 years old in good health. The CDR3 runs from the conserved cysteine through the conserved F or W. The size of a clone is reported for some rows only, either as once, few or many, or as a class for expanded clones.

v_call	j_call	clone_size	cdr3_aa
TRBV14	TRBJ1-6	.	CASSQRQGAHSPLHF
TRBV5-1	TRBJ1-1	once	CASSADRVMNTEAFF
TRBV6-1	TRBJ2-2	.	CASRPGGANTGELFF
TRBV6-5	TRBJ2-7	once	CASSYSAGGPREQYF
TRBV28	TRBJ1-1	.	CASRELNTEAFF
TRBV5-1	TRBJ2-1	.	CASSLDSYNEQFF
TRBV19	TRBJ2-2	once	CASSTGRYTGELFF
TRBV6-5	TRBJ2-1	.	CASSYQGTGSYNEQFF
TRBV18	TRBJ1-1	.	CASSPPLSGAGSPFF
TRBV28	TRBJ2-7	.	CASSPGGIYEQYF
TRBV10-3	TRBJ2-2	.	CAIMAGGPPGELFF
TRBV14	TRBJ1-1	.	CASSVGLNTEAFF
TRBV30	TRBJ1-2	.	CAWSRQGPYGYTF